This T cell receptor beta chain was sequenced in a study of T cell responses to AZD1222 COVID-19 vaccine. Overall study findings and caveats: Only after the peak T cell response were repertoires sampled. CD4 TCRs associated with vaccination spanned spike, dominating at 160-218 and 743-854.

CDR1 and CDR2 from the germline V gene are SEHNR and FQNEAQ (reference sequence). V was pared by 3 bases and J by 8 bases, with 13 bases between. The CDR3 is 13 amino acids. Measured with immunoSEQ multiplex PCR; TCRdb has only the in-frame clones, and not every one. The table records approximately 120,000 clones, 65% to 90% of them present only once. A remark on this clone: Its antigen is not identified.

This chain connects TRBV7-9 to TRBJ1-2; unclear D gene. The sequencing used peripheral blood, collected 28 days after the second AZD1222 dose. The source of this sequence is an adult who received the AZD1222 COVID-19 vaccine. CDR3 loop: CASSLGASWGYTF. The CDR3 DNA is TGTGCCAGCAGCTTGGGTGCGTCGTGGGGCTACACCTTC.